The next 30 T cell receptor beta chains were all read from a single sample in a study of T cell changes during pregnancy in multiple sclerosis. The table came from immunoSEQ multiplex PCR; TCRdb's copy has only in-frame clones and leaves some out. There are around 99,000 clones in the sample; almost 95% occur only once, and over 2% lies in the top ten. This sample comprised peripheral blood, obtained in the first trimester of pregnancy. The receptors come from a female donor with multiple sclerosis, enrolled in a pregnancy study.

Written as DNA, the CDR3 is TGTGCCAGTAGTAGCGGGATAGGGGAAGATACGCAGTATTTT. Protein sequence: CASSSGIGEDTQYF. The chain links TRBV19 to TRBJ2-3, with TRBD2 as a possible D gene (6 bases). CDR1 LNHDA and CDR2 SQIVND come from the germline V gene (reference sequence). This CDR3 contains 14 residues. V was shortened by 4 bases and J by 5 bases, with 13 bases between the two germline ends.

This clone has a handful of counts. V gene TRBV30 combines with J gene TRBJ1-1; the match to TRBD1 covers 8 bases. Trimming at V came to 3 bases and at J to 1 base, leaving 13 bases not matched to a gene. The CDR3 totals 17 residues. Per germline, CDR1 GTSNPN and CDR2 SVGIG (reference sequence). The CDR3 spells CAWSRDRSGGENTEAFF. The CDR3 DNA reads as TGTGCCTGGAGCCGCGACAGGTCAGGGGGCGAGAACACTGAAGCTTTCTTT.

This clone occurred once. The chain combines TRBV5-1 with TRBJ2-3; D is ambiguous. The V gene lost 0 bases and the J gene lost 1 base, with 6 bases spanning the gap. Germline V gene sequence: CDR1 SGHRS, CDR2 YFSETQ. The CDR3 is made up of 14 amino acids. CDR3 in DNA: TGCGCCAGCAGCTTGGAGCCGGGCACAGATACGCAGTATTTT. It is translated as CASSLEPGTDTQYF.

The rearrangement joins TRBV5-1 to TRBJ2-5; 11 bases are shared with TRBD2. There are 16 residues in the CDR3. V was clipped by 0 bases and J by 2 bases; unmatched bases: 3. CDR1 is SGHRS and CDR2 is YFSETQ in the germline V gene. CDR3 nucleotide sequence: TGCGCCAGCAGCTTGGTTGTAGCGGGAGGGCAAGAGACCCAGTACTTC. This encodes CASSLVVAGGQETQYF. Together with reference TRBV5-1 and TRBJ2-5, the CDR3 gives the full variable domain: KAGVTQTPRYLIKTRGQQVTLSCSPISGHRSVSWYQQTPGQGLQFLFEYFSETQRNKGNFPGRFSGRQFSNSRSEMNVSTLELGDSALYLCASSLVVAGGQETQYFGPGTRLLVL.

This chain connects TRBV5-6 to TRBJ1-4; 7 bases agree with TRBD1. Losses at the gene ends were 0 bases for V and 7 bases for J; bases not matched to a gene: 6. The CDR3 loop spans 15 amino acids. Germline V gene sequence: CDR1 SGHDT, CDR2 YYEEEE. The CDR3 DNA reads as TGTGCCAGCAGCTTGGGAGGGGGCTCTTTTGAAAAACTGTTTTTT. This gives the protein CASSLGGGSFEKLFF.

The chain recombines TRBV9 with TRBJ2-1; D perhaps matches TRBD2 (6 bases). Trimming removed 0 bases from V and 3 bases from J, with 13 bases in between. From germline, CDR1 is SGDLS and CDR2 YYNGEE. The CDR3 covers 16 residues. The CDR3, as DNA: TGTGCCAGCAGCGTAGGGACTACCGTAAGCTACAATGAGCAGTTCTTC. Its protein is CASSVGTTVSYNEQFF.

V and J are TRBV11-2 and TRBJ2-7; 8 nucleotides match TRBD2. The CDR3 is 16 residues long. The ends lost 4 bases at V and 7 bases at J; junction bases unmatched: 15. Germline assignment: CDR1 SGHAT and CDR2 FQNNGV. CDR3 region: CASSSIAGNPVREQYF. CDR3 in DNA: TGTGCCAGCAGCTCAATAGCGGGGAATCCCGTGAGGGAGCAGTACTTC. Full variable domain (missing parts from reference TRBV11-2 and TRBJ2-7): EAGVAQSPRYKIIEKRQSVAFWCNPISGHATLYWYQQILGQGPKLLIQFQNNGVVDDSQLPKDRFSAERLKGVDSTLKIQPAKLEDSAVYLCASSSIAGNPVREQYFGPGTRLTVT.

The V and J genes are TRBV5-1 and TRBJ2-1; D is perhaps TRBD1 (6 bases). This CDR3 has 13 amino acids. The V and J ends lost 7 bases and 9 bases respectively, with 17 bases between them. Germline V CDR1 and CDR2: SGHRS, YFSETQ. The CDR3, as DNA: TGCGCCAGCTATAGGACAGAAGGCAGTGAGCAGTTCTTC. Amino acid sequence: CASYRTEGSEQFF. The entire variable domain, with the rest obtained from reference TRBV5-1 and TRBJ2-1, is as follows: KAGVTQTPRYLIKTRGQQVTLSCSPISGHRSVSWYQQTPGQGLQFLFEYFSETQRNKGNFPGRFSGRQFSNSRSEMNVSTLELGDSALYLCASYRTEGSEQFFGPGTRLTVL.

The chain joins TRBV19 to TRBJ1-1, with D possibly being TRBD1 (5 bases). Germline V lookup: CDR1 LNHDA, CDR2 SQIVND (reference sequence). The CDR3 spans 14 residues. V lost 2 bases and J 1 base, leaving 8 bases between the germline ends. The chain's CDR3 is CASSIFQGNTEAFF. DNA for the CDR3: TGTGCCAGTAGTATATTTCAGGGGAACACTGAAGCTTTCTTT. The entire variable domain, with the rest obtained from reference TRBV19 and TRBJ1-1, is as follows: DGGITQSPKYLFRKEGQNVTLSCEQNLNHDAMYWYRQDPGQGLRLIYYSQIVNDFQKGDIAEGYSVSREKKESFPLTVTSAQKNPTAFYLCASSIFQGNTEAFFGQGTRLTVV.

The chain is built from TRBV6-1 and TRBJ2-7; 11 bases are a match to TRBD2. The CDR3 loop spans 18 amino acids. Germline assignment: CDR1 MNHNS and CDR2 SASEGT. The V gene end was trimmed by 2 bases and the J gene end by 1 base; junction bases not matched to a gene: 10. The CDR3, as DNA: TGTGCCAGCAGTGAAAGCCTTAGCGGGAGGGCCAATTCCTACGAGCAGTACTTC. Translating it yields CASSESLSGRANSYEQYF.

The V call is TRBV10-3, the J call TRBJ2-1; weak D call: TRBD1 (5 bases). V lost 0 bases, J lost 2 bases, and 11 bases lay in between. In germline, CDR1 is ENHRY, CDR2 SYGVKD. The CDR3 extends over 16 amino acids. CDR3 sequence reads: CAISESTRVPYNEQFF. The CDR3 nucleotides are TGTGCCATCAGTGAGTCGACCAGGGTCCCCTACAATGAGCAGTTCTTC.

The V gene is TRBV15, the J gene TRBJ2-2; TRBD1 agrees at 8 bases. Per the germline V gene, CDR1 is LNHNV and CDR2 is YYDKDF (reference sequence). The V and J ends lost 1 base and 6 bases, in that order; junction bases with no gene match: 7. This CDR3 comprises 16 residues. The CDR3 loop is CATSRGDRFSSGELFF. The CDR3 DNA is TGTGCCACCAGCAGAGGGGACAGGTTTAGTTCCGGGGAGCTGTTTTTT. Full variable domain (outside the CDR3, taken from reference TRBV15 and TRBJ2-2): DAMVIQNPRYQVTQFGKPVTLSCSQTLNHNVMYWYQQKSSQAPKLLFHYYDKDFNNEADTPDNFQSRRPNTSFCFLDIRSPGLGDTAMYLCATSRGDRFSSGELFFGEGSRLTVL.

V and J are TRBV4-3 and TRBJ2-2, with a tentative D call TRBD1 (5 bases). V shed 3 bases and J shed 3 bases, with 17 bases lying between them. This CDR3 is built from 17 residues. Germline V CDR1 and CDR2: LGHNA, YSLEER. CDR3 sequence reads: CASSHDNFKGYTGELFF. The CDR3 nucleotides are TGCGCCAGCAGCCACGATAATTTTAAGGGGTACACCGGGGAGCTGTTTTTT.

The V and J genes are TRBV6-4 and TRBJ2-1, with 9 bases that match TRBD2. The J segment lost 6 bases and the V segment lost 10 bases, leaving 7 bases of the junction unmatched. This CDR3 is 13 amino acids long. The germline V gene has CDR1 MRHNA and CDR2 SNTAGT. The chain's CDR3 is CATSGRPGNEQFF. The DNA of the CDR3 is TGTGCCACCAGCGGGAGGCCGGGCAATGAGCAGTTCTTC.

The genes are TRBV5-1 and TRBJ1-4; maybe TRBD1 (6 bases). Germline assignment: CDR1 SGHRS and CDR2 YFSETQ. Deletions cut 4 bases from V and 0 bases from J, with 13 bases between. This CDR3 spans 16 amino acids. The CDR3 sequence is CASSRRQVATNEKLFF. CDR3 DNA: TGCGCCAGCAGCCGCCGACAGGTTGCAACTAATGAAAAACTGTTTTTT.

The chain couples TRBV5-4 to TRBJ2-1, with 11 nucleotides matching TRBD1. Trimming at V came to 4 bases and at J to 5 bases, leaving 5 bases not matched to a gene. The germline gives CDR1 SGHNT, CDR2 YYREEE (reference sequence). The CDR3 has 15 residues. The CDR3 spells CASSRTGGPHNEQFF. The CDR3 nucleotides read TGTGCCAGCAGCCGGACAGGGGGCCCCCACAATGAGCAGTTCTTC.

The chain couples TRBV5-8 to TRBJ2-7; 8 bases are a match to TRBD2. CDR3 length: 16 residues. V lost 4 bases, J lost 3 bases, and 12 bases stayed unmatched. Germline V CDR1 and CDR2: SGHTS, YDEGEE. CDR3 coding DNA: TGTGCCAGCAGCCCTCTCCCGGGGGGGGGCGGCTACGAGCAGTACTTC. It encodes CASSPLPGGGGYEQYF.

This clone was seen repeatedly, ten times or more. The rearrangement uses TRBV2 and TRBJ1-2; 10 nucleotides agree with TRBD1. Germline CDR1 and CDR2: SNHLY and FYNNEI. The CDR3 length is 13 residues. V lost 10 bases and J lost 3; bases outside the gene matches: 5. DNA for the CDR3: TGTGCCACCGCGGGACAGGGGTACTATGGCTACACCTTC. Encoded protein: CATAGQGYYGYTF.

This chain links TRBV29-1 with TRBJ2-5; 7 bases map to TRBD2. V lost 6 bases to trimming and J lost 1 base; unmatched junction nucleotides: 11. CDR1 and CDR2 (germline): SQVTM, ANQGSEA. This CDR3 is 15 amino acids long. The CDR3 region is CSVRWDYYPQETQYF. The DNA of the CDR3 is TGCAGCGTGCGCTGGGACTACTACCCCCAAGAGACCCAGTACTTC.

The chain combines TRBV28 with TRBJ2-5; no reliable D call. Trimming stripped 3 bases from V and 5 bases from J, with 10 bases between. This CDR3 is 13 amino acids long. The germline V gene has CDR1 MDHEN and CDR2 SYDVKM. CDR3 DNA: TGTGCCAGCAGTTTCCGTCCGGTGGAGACCCAGTACTTC. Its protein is CASSFRPVETQYF.

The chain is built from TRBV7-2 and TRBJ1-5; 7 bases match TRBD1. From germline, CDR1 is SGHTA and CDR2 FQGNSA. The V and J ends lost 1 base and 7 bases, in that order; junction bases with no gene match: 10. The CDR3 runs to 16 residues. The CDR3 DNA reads TGTGCCAGCAGCTTAGTAGGAACAGGGGTGGCGCAGCCCCAGCATTTT. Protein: CASSLVGTGVAQPQHF.

The CDR3 DNA sequence: TGTGCCAGCAGTTACGCCGGGACAGGGGTGACTGAAGCTTTCTTT. Translation gives CASSYAGTGVTEAFF. This chain links TRBV6-5 with TRBJ1-1; 10 bases map to TRBD1. Trimming removed 2 bases from V and 5 bases from J; junction bases left unmatched: 5. Germline loops: CDR1 MNHEY, CDR2 SVGAGI. The CDR3 is 15 residues long.

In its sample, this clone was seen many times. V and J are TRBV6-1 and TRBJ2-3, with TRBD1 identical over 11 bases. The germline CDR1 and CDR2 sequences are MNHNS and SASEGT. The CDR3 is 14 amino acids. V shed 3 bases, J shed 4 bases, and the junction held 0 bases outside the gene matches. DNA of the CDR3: TGTGCCAGCAGTGAGGGACAGGGGGCAGATACGCAGTATTTT. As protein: CASSEGQGADTQYF.

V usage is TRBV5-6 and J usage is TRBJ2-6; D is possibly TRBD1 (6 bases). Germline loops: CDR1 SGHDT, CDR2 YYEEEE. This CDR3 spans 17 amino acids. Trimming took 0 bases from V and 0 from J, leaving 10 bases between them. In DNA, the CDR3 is TGTGCCAGCAGCTTGGTCAACAGGGTCTCTGGGGCCAACGTCCTGACTTTC. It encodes CASSLVNRVSGANVLTF.

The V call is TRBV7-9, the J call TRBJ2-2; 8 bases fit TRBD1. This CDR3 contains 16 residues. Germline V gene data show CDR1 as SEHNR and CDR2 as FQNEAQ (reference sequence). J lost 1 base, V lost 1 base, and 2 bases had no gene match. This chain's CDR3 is CASSLVGTGNTGELFF. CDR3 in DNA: TGTGCCAGCAGCTTAGTGGGGACAGGGAACACCGGGGAGCTGTTTTTT.

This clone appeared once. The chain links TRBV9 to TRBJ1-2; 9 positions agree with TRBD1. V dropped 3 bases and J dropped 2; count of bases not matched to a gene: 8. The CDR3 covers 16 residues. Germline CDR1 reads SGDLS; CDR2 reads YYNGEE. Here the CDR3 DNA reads TGTGCCAGCAGCGGTTCCGTCGGGACAGGGAACTATGGCTACACCTTC. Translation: CASSGSVGTGNYGYTF.

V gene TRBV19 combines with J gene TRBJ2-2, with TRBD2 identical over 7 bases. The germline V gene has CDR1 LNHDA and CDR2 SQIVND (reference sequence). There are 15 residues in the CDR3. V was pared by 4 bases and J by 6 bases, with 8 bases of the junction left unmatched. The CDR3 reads CASSTVGGKAGELFF. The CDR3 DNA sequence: TGTGCCAGTAGTACGGTGGGGGGGAAGGCCGGGGAGCTGTTTTTT.

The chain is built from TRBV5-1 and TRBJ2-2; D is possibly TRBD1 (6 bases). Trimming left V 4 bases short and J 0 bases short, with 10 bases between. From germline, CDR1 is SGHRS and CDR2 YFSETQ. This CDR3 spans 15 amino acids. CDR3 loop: CASSPRTANTGELFF. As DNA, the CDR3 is TGCGCCAGCAGCCCCCGGACAGCGAACACCGGGGAGCTGTTTTTT.

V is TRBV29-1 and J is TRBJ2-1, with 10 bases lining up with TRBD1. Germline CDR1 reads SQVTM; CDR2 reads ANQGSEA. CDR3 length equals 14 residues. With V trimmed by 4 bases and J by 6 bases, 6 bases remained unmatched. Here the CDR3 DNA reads TGCAGCGTTGCCGGGACAGGGGAATCCAATGAGCAGTTCTTC. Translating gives CSVAGTGESNEQFF.

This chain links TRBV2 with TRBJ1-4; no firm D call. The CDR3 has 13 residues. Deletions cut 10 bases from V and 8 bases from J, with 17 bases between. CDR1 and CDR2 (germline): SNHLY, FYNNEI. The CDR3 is CATLAGWEEKLFF. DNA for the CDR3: TGTGCCACCCTGGCCGGGTGGGAGGAAAAACTGTTTTTT.